The clone carrying this T cell receptor (beta chain) occurred many times. Each CDR3 protein gets one entry after TCRdb re-called the 5' RACE reads with MiXCR. The data hold hundreds of thousands of distinct CDR3 sequences, with less than 10% observed a single time. This entry is derived from a study of identical twins. V lost 0 bases, J lost 0 bases, and 9 bases lay in between. The CDR3 covers 16 residues. Per the germline V gene, CDR1 is SGHRS and CDR2 is YFSETQ. These data are also associated with another study on yellow fever vaccine responses in identical twins.

The source of this sequence is a woman aged 18-35 years in good health. Sequenced: PBMCs. The chain uses TRBV5-1 and TRBJ2-2; D might be TRBD1 (5 bases). CDR3 protein: CASSLVAGTNTGELFF. CDR3 sequence (DNA): TGCGCCAGCAGCTTGGTGGCAGGGACGAACACCGGGGAGCTGTTTTTT.